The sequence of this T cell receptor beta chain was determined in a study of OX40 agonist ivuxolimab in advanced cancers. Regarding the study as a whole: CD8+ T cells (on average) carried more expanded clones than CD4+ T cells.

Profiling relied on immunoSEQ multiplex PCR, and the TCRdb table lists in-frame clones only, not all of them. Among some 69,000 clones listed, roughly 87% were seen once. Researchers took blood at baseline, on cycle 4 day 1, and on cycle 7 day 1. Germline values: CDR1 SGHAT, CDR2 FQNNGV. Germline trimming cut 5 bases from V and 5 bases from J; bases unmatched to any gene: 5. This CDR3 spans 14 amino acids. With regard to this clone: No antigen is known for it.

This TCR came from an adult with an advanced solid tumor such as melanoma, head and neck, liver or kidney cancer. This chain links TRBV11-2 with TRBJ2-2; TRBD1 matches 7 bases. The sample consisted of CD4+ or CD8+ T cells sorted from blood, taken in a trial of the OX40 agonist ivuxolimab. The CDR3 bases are TGTGCCAGCAGCCCGAACAGGGGAACCGGGGAGCTGTTTTTT. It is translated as CASSPNRGTGELFF.